This is a list of T cell receptor beta chains from one sample in a study of early stage breast cancer tumors. Assay used: immunoSEQ multiplex PCR; TCRdb lists only in-frame clones, some missing. Of about 63,000 clones in the sample, about 83% were seen once. The sequenced sample consisted of blood. The receptors originated from a person aged 25 to 39 with breast cancer. The CDR3 runs from the conserved cysteine through the conserved F or W. A D gene is named only where the DNA matches it firmly. Clone size, where shown, is once, few, many, or a class for clones that have expanded.

d_call | cdr3_length | j_call | clone_size | v_call | cdr3_nt | cdr3_aa
- | 16 | TRBJ1-4 | - | TRBV5-4 | TGTGCCAGCAGCGTAGCCGCCGCGGGGTCTAATGAAAAACTGTTTTTT | CASSVAAAGSNEKLFF
- | 13 | TRBJ2-7 | - | TRBV7-7 | TGTGCCAGCAGCTTAGAGGTCTTCTACGAGCAGTACTTC | CASSLEVFYEQYF
- | 15 | TRBJ2-7 | - | TRBV7-9 | TGTGCCAGCAGCCCGAGGGACTGGAGCTCCTACGAGCAGTACTTC | CASSPRDWSSYEQYF
- | 12 | TRBJ1-5 | once | TRBV7-6 | TGTGCCAGCAGCTTGCAGGGCCAGCCCCAGCATTTT | CASSLQGQPQHF
- | 14 | TRBJ1-2 | - | TRBV18 | TGTGCCAGCTCACCACCGGGGAGGGCGGACGGCTACACCTTC | CASSPPGRADGYTF
- | 11 | TRBJ2-7 | - | TRBV20-1 | TGCAGTGCTAGAGCCTCCTACGAGCAGTACTTC | CSARASYEQYF
- | 13 | TRBJ2-2 | few | TRBV9 | TGTGCCAGCAGCGGTAGAAGGGCCGGGGAGCTGTTTTTT | CASSGRRAGELFF
TRBD1 | 17 | TRBJ1-3 | - | TRBV5-1 | TGCGCCAGCAGCTTGGCCCGACAGGGGAGGCGAGGAAACACCATATATTTT | CASSLARQGRRGNTIYF
- | 15 | TRBJ2-5 | few | TRBV19 | TGTGCCAGTAGTTCCAATCCACAGGGCCCAGGGACCCAGTACTTC | CASSSNPQGPGTQYF
- | 15 | TRBJ1-2 | - | TRBV19 | TGTGCCAGTAGTATAGGAACAAGGAGCGACGGTGGCTACACCTTC | CASSIGTRSDGGYTF
- | 13 | TRBJ2-3 | few | TRBV11-2 | TGTGCCAGCAGCTTCACGGACACAGATACGCAGTATTTT | CASSFTDTDTQYF
- | 12 | TRBJ2-7 | - | TRBV5-4 | TGTGCCAGCAGCTTATGGAGTAACGAGCAGTACTTC | CASSLWSNEQYF
- | 15 | TRBJ1-1 | - | TRBV5-4 | TGTGCCAGCAGCCCTACCCCTCGGGACGTCACTGAAGCTTTCTTT | CASSPTPRDVTEAFF
TRBD1 | 14 | TRBJ2-7 | - | TRBV28 | TGTGCCAGCAGTGAGCTCGACAGGGCCTACGAGCAGTACTTC | CASSELDRAYEQYF
- | 15 | TRBJ1-6 | - | TRBV27 | TGTGCCAGCAGTTTCACCCCAGGAACAGGGTCACCCCTCCACTTT | CASSFTPGTGSPLHF
TRBD2 | 16 | TRBJ2-3 | few | TRBV6-4 | TGTGCCAGCAGTGACTCGGGTCTAGCGGGAGCAGATACGCAGTATTTT | CASSDSGLAGADTQYF
TRBD1 | 16 | TRBJ1-4 | - | TRBV5-6 | TGTGCCAGCAGCTCCGGGACAGGGGAGCGTAATGAAAAACTGTTTTTT | CASSSGTGERNEKLFF
- | 12 | TRBJ2-1 | - | TRBV7-9 | TGTGCCAGCAGCCCCCCGGGGAATGAGCAGTTCTTC | CASSPPGNEQFF
- | 14 | TRBJ2-7 | medium-sized | TRBV7-6 | TGTGCCAGCAGCTTGAGTGGGTCCTTGCTGGAGCAGTACTTC | CASSLSGSLLEQYF
- | 11 | TRBJ2-5 | - | TRBV6-4 | TGTGCCAGCAGCATCGAGATGACCCAGTACTTC | CASSIEMTQYF
- | 17 | TRBJ2-7 | - | TRBV9 | TGTGCCAGCAGCGTAGCATCATGGGGGGGGGCTTACTACGAGCAGTACTTC | CASSVASWGGAYYEQYF
- | 14 | TRBJ2-1 | - | TRBV30 | TGTGCCTGGAGTGTGGAGGGGAACACGGATGAGCAGTTCTTC | CAWSVEGNTDEQFF
- | 13 | TRBJ2-7 | - | TRBV5-1 | TGCGCCAGCAGCCGGACAGTATCCTACGAGCAGTACTTC | CASSRTVSYEQYF
- | 14 | TRBJ2-2 | - | TRBV7-7 | TGTGCTAGCAGCTTACCTGAGAACACCGGGGAGCTGTTTTTT | CASSLPENTGELFF
TRBD1 | 13 | TRBJ2-7 | - | TRBV27 | TGTGCCAGCAGTTTATCCTGGGGACAGGGACAGTACTTC | CASSLSWGQGQYF
TRBD1 | 14 | TRBJ2-1 | - | TRBV5-1 | TGCGCCAGCAGCTCTAGGACAGGGAGGAATGAGCAGTTCTTC | CASSSRTGRNEQFF
- | 13 | TRBJ2-5 | - | TRBV27 | TGTGCCAGCAGTTCTCTAGGCCAAGAGACCCAGTACTTC | CASSSLGQETQYF
TRBD1 | 18 | TRBJ2-1 | - | TRBV5-4 | TGTGCCAGCAGCTTGTTCGGCCGGCGGGGACAGGGAAGCAATGAGCAGTTCTTC | CASSLFGRRGQGSNEQFF
- | 16 | TRBJ1-5 | - | TRBV18 | TGTGCCAGCTCACTACGGGGTGGCAAGAGCAATCAGCCCCAGCATTTT | CASSLRGGKSNQPQHF
- | 14 | TRBJ2-7 | - | TRBV5-4 | TGCGCCAGCAGCCAAGGAGCCATCTCCTACGAGCAGTACTTC | CASSQGAISYEQYF
- | 15 | TRBJ2-7 | - | TRBV18 | TGTGCCAGCTCACCGTTTGAGGGGTCGAGGAACGAGCAGTACTTC | CASSPFEGSRNEQYF
- | 13 | TRBJ2-4 | - | TRBV30 | TGTGCCTGGAGTATACGTGGCAGGGACATTCAGTACTTC | CAWSIRGRDIQYF
- | 14 | TRBJ2-3 | - | TRBV7-2 | TGTGCCAGCACCCTGGGGACCGACACAGATACGCAGTATTTT | CASTLGTDTDTQYF
- | 14 | TRBJ2-2 | - | TRBV29-1 | TGCAGCGTTGCTGGCGAGGGTAGAACCGGGGAGCTGTTTTTT | CSVAGEGRTGELFF
- | 15 | TRBJ1-2 | - | TRBV7-9 | TGTGCCAGCGTCAACGGGGCGGCCTTGGACTATGGCTACACCTTC | CASVNGAALDYGYTF
- | 12 | TRBJ2-7 | - | TRBV30 | TGTGCCTGGAGTGTCCTAGCGAGGGAGCAGTACTTC | CAWSVLAREQYF
TRBD2 | 15 | TRBJ2-2 | - | TRBV11-3 | TGTGCCAGCAGCCCAGGGACTAGCGTCTGGGGGGAGCTGTTTTTT | CASSPGTSVWGELFF
TRBD1 | 13 | TRBJ1-1 | - | TRBV10-1 | TGCGCCAGCGGTCCGGGACAGGGAGTGGACGCTTTCTTT | CASGPGQGVDAFF
TRBD1 | 14 | TRBJ1-5 | - | TRBV5-1 | TGCGCCAGCAGCTGGGGGGACAGGGGTCAGCCCCAGCATTTT | CASSWGDRGQPQHF
- | 15 | TRBJ1-1 | - | TRBV11-2 | TGTGCCAGCAGCTTAGGTAATTTAGGACACCACTCCGCTTTCTTT | CASSLGNLGHHSAFF
- | 13 | TRBJ1-5 | - | TRBV28 | TGTGCCAGCACCCTAAGGGCGCCTCAGCCCCAGCATTTT | CASTLRAPQPQHF
- | 14 | TRBJ2-3 | - | TRBV11-3 | TGTGCCAGCAGCTTAGGCGATCTAGGAGATACGCAGTATTTT | CASSLGDLGDTQYF
TRBD1 | 14 | TRBJ1-1 | few | TRBV30 | TGTGCCTGCACCGGGACAGGGTCAGAGGAGGAAGCTTTCTTT | CACTGTGSEEEAFF
TRBD2 | 15 | TRBJ2-2 | once | TRBV7-6 | TGTGCCAGCAGCCCCGGGACTAGTGTTAGCGGGGAGCTGTTTTTT | CASSPGTSVSGELFF
- | 12 | TRBJ1-1 | - | TRBV2 | TGTGCCAGCAGCCTTATGAACACTGAAGCTTTCTTT | CASSLMNTEAFF
- | 15 | TRBJ2-4 | - | TRBV15 | TGTGCCACCAGCAGAGATCCCACTGCCAAAAACATTCAGTACTTC | CATSRDPTAKNIQYF
- | 11 | TRBJ2-7 | few | TRBV20-1 | TGCAGTGCTAGAGACTTCTACGAGCAGTACTTC | CSARDFYEQYF